These 18 T cell receptor beta chains were sequenced from one sample in a study of CD8 T cells in Susac syndrome (dated by TCRdb to between 2018 and 2021). Library method: the immunoSEQ multiplex PCR assay. RNA was extracted using the RNeasy kit, and roughly 0.45 to 1 microgram was reverse transcribed with random hexamers. The public reads were reprocessed in TCRdb via fastp at Q25 and MiXCR, keeping in-frame beta chains. Each CDR3 protein gets just one entry, which takes the most common genes and DNA from the rows behind it. The sample records 120,000 or so distinct CDR3 sequences, under 96% of which are singletons. The top ten constitute 0.12% to 0.15% of the sample. Source material: CD4+ T cells from PBMCs. Source of these receptors: a human donor with Susac syndrome.

The chain employs TRBV6-1 and TRBJ2-7; 7 nucleotides align to TRBD2. With 11 bases clipped from V and 0 bases from J, the junction kept 22 bases outside the gene matches. CDR3 length: 18 residues. Germline values: CDR1 MNHNS, CDR2 SASEGT. The CDR3 DNA reads as TGTGCCCAACATCAGCCAGAATCGGCGGGAGCTTACTCCTACGAGCAGTACTTC. It encodes CAQHQPESAGAYSYEQYF.

Notes on this clonotype: One junction end does not reproduce the germline sequence, and a read error may be involved. The genes are TRBV4-2 and TRBJ2-3; 7 bases match TRBD2. The CDR3 consists of 16 residues. Germline loops: CDR1 LGHNA, CDR2 YNFKEQ. CDR3 nucleotides: TGCGCCAGCAGCCAAGATTGGCTAGCGGGCACAGATACGCAGTATTTT. It codes for CASSQDWLAGTDTQYF.

V is TRBV20-1 and J is TRBJ1-1; no reliable D call. V was clipped by 4 bases and J by 1 base, with 7 bases between them. The CDR3 contains 12 residues. CDR1 DFQATT and CDR2 SNEGSKA come from the germline V gene (reference sequence). The chain's CDR3 is CSAKVGNTEAFF. For the CDR3, the DNA is TGCAGTGCTAAAGTTGGGAACACTGAAGCTTTCTTT.

The chain couples TRBV29-1 to TRBJ2-2; 12 positions match TRBD2. The trim removed 6 bases at V and 7 bases at J, leaving 9 bases unmatched. This CDR3 comprises 15 residues. Germline values: CDR1 SQVTM, CDR2 ANQGSEA. CDR3 sequence (DNA): TGCAGCGTCCCCCCTAGCGGGAGGGCAAACGGGGAGCTGTTTTTT. Its protein product is CSVPPSGRANGELFF.

V gene TRBV4-1 combines with J gene TRBJ1-2; 12 bases match TRBD1. V dropped 3 bases and J dropped 7; count of bases not matched to a gene: 6. CDR1 and CDR2 from the germline V gene are MGHRA and YSYEKL. The CDR3 is 15 residues long. The CDR3 region has the DNA TGCGCCAGCAGCCAGGAAGGGACAGGGGGCTTTGGCTACACCTTC. This translates into CASSQEGTGGFGYTF.

The genes are TRBV29-1 and TRBJ1-1, with 9 bases that match TRBD1. Germline assignment: CDR1 SQVTM and CDR2 ANQGSEA. The CDR3 runs to 14 residues. Germline trimming cut 7 bases from V and 3 bases from J; bases unmatched to any gene: 9. Here the CDR3 reads CSGITGGSYTEAFF. In DNA form, the CDR3 reads TGCAGCGGCATAACAGGGGGCTCATACACTGAAGCTTTCTTT.

The rearrangement joins TRBV12-3 or TRBV12-4 to TRBJ2-5; D unclear. V lost 4 bases and J lost 4, with 10 bases in between. There are 13 residues in the CDR3. DNA for the CDR3: TGTGCCAGCAGTTATCAGGACCGAGAGACCCAGTACTTC. The encoded protein is CASSYQDRETQYF.

The chain is built from TRBV19 and TRBJ1-1; D unclear. The CDR3 loop spans 11 amino acids. Germline CDR1 LNHDA, CDR2 SQIVND (reference sequence). The CDR3 region is CGDLGNTEAFF. In DNA, the CDR3 is TGTGGAGATTTGGGGAACACTGAAGCTTTCTTT. Based on the CDR3 plus reference TRBV19 and TRBJ1-1, the full variable domain is DGGITQSPKYLFRKEGQNVTLSCEQNLNHDAMYWYRQDPGQGLRLIYYSQIVNDFQKGDIAEGYSVSREKKESFPLTVTSAQKNPTAFYLCGDLGNTEAFFGQGTRLTVV.

The genes are TRBV28 and TRBJ2-1; 10 bases agree with TRBD2. Germline CDR1 MDHEN, CDR2 SYDVKM. This CDR3 is built from 15 residues. V lost 2 bases to trimming and J lost 9 bases; unmatched junction nucleotides: 7. The CDR3 loop is CASSLAGLARFEQFF. CDR3 sequence (DNA): TGTGCCAGCAGTTTAGCGGGACTAGCGCGTTTTGAGCAGTTCTTC.

CDR3 nucleotides: TGTGCCACCAGCAGAGATCGCGTCAGGCTTAGTGAAAAACTGTTTTTT. This translates into CATSRDRVRLSEKLFF. This sequence joins TRBV15 and TRBJ1-4; no firm D call. The CDR3 runs 16 residues. Trimming stripped 0 bases from V and 7 bases from J, with 15 bases between. Looked up from germline, CDR1 is LNHNV and CDR2 is YYDKDF (reference sequence).

The gene calls are TRBV30 and TRBJ1-5; the match to TRBD1 covers 7 bases. This CDR3 has 16 amino acids. V trimming: 0 bases; J trimming: 1 base; junction bases outside the gene matches: 6. Germline CDR1 GTSNPN, CDR2 SVGIG (reference sequence). Written as DNA, the CDR3 is TGTGCCTGGAGTGTAAGGACAGGCGGAAGCAATCAGCCCCAGCATTTT. Translation: CAWSVRTGGSNQPQHF.

The chain couples TRBV7-2 to TRBJ1-2; D unresolved. The CDR3 extends over 15 amino acids. V was clipped by 0 bases and J by 7 bases, with 15 bases between them. From germline, CDR1 is SGHTA and CDR2 FQGNSA. For the CDR3, the DNA is TGTGCCAGCAGCTTAGCGGGGTTCAACGGACCTGGCTACACCTTC. Residues: CASSLAGFNGPGYTF.

The V and J genes are TRBV18 and TRBJ2-1; D gene ambiguous. Trimming took off 4 bases at V and 4 bases at J, with 8 bases between the two ends. The CDR3 sequence is 13 residues long. Germline loops: CDR1 KGHSH, CDR2 LQKENI. The CDR3 DNA follows: TGTGCCAGCTCACGGGAACAGTACAATGAGCAGTTCTTC. It codes for CASSREQYNEQFF.

V usage is TRBV30 and J usage is TRBJ2-1; 7 bases are a match to TRBD2. Germline CDR1 and CDR2: GTSNPN and SVGIG (reference sequence). The CDR3 loop spans 15 amino acids. The J segment lost 0 bases and the V segment lost 4 bases, leaving 6 bases of the junction unmatched. CDR3 protein: CAWILRESSYNEQFF. CDR3 bases: TGTGCCTGGATTCTGCGGGAGAGCTCCTACAATGAGCAGTTCTTC. Together with reference TRBV30 and TRBJ2-1, the CDR3 gives the full variable domain: SQTIHQWPATLVQPVGSPLSLECTVEGTSNPNLYWYRQAAGRGLQLLFYSVGIGQISSEVPQNLSASRPQDRQFILSSKKLLLSDSGFYLCAWILRESSYNEQFFGPGTRLTVL.

This rearrangement joins TRBV5-1 to TRBJ2-7, with 7 nucleotides matching TRBD1. Germline V gene lookup returns CDR1 SGHRS and CDR2 YFSETQ. CDR3 length: 15 residues. Unmatched junction bases numbered 4, after V lost 0 bases and J lost 1 base. The chain's CDR3 is CASSLDDRESYEQYF. CDR3 nucleotides: TGCGCCAGCAGCTTGGACGACAGGGAATCCTACGAGCAGTACTTC.

The V gene is TRBV29-1, the J gene TRBJ1-1; 7 positions match TRBD1. CDR3 length: 13 amino acids. Germline V lookup: CDR1 SQVTM, CDR2 ANQGSEA. V gave up 7 bases and J gave up 2 bases; unmatched junction bases: 7. The CDR3 DNA sequence: TGCAGCGAGACAGGGCTTTCAAACACTGAAGCTTTCTTT. Translating it yields CSETGLSNTEAFF.

CDR3 region: CSARGTSGSQTYNEQFF. The CDR3 DNA reads TGCAGTGCTAGGGGGACTAGCGGGAGCCAGACCTACAATGAGCAGTTCTTC. The chain joins TRBV20-1 to TRBJ2-1; TRBD2 agrees at 14 bases. Trimming cost V 3 bases and J 2 bases; bases outside gene matches: 6. CDR1 is DFQATT, CDR2 SNEGSKA, per germline (reference sequence). This CDR3 has 17 residues.

The V call is TRBV5-4, the J call TRBJ2-3, with TRBD1 identical over 10 bases. This CDR3 spans 14 amino acids. Unmatched junction bases numbered 5, after V lost 0 bases and J lost 10 bases. Germline lookup yields CDR1 SGHNT and CDR2 YYREEE (reference sequence). Here the CDR3 DNA reads TGTGCCAGCAGCTTGGAGTCCGGGACAGGGGCGCAGTATTTT. Its translation: CASSLESGTGAQYF.